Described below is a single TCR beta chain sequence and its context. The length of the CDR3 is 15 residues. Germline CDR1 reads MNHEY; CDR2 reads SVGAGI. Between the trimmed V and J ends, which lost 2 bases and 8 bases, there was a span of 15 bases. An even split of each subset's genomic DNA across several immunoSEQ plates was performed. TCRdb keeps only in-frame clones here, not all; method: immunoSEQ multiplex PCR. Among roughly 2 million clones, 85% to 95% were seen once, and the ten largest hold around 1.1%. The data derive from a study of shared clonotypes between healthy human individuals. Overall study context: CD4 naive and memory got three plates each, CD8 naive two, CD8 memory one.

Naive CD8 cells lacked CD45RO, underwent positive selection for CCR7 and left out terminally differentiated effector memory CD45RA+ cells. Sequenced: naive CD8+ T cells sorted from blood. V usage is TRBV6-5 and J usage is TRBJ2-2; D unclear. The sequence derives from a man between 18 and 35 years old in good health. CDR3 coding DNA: TGTGCCAGCAGTTACGTTGCGGACCTGGGGGGGGAGCTGTTTTTT. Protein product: CASSYVADLGGELFF.